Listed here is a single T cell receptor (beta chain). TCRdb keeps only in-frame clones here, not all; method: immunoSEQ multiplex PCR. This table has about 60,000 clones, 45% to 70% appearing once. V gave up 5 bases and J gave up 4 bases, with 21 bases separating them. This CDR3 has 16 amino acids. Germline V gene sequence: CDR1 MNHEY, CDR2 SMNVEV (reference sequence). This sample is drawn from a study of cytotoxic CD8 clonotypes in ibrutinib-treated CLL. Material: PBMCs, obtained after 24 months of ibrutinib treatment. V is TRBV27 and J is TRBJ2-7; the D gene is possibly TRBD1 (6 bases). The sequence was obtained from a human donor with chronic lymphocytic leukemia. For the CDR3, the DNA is TGTGCCAGCAGTATACAGGGTAGATACGGGTTTTACGAGCAGTACTTC. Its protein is CASSIQGRYGFYEQYF.